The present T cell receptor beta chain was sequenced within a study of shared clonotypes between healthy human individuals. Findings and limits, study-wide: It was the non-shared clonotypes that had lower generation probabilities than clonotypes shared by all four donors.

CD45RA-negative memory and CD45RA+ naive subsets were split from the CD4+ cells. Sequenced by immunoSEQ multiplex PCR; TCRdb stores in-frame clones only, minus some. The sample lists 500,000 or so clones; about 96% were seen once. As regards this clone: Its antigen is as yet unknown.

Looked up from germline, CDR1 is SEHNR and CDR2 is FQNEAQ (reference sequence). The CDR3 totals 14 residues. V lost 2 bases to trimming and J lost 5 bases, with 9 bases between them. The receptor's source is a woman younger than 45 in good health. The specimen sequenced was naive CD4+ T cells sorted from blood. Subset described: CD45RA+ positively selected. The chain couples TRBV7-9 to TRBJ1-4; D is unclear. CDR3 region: CASSLLTENEKLFF. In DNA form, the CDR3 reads TGTGCCAGCAGCTTACTTACTGAAAATGAAAAACTGTTTTTT.